This T cell receptor (beta chain) was identified in a study of blood T cells in healthy people across ages. Whole-study results and caveats: Since the PBMCs were unsorted, naive and antigen-experienced cells could not be conclusively compared.

A word on this clonotype: Its antigen is undetermined.

Germline CDR1 is KGHDR and CDR2 is SFDVKD. This CDR3 is built from 15 residues. V was cut by 0 bases and J by 3 bases, with 9 bases left in between. For the second PCR, which ran for roughly 7 to 11 cycles, a sample-barcoded 5' primer and a J-beta primer mix were used. Unique molecular identifiers of 12 random nucleotides labeled each cDNA. From the 5' RACE reads, TCRdb called clonotypes with MiXCR, one entry per CDR3 protein. This table has about 1.8 million distinct CDR3 sequences, around half appearing once. V gene TRBV24-1 combines with J gene TRBJ2-3, with D unclear. The sample consisted of blood. This TCR came from a middle-aged woman in good health. The chain's CDR3 is CATSDLRSSTDTQYF. CDR3 in DNA: TGTGCCACCAGTGATTTGAGGAGTAGTACAGATACGCAGTATTTT.